Given below is one T cell receptor beta chain in context. This clone was seen only once. The clone's antigen remains unknown. There are no base qualities to consult, and no much larger clone falls within one base. In light of the paper, this sample's time point label describes: tumor resected at nephrectomy. The label giving this sample's treatment or condition can be read as: treatment-naive control, cytoreductive nephrectomy. Control tumors came from treatment-naive renal cell carcinoma patients who underwent cytoreductive nephrectomy without prior radiation. Every patient's renal cell carcinoma showed clear cell pathology. The control tumors used for TCR sequencing were from several females and roughly ten males, were resected between about 2010 and 2014, and had a median patient age of around 57 years (range about 40 to 90). Tumors were dissociated mechanically, digested with collagenase/hyaluronidase at 37 degrees C, processed in gentleMACS C tubes, and stored in liquid nitrogen. Genomic DNA for TCR sequencing was prepared using the QIAamp DNA Blood Mini Kit (Qiagen). Samples were included in the analyses only if all quality control checks were passed.

This entry belongs to a study of radiation and T cells in renal cell carcinoma (dated by TCRdb to the early 2020s). For the wider study: TCR beta sequencing covered around 50 samples in total, comprising approximately 26 tumors and approximately 27 peripheral blood samples. Across all 53 samples, several million unique CDR3 nucleotide sequences encoding 2,658,974 unique CDR3 amino acid sequences were identified.

The germline V gene (reference sequence) provides CDR1 SGHNT and CDR2 YYREEE. V sheds 4 bases and J sheds 8 bases, leaving 18 bases between their ends. The cysteine opens and the phenylalanine closes a CDR3 of 14 amino acids. Only the CDR3 portion is preserved as DNA: 42 bases, with reading frame beginning at the first base. Summary of the overall study and its limitations: Because only small tumor regions of around 1 g were available, intratumoral heterogeneity was not captured. Effects of radiation dose or scheduling on the TCR repertoire could not be addressed with the single-armed trial design. Higher TCR clonality was observed in irradiated tumors than in controls, with an average of roughly 54% of the repertoire accounted for by the top 100 clonotypes, compared with about 45% in nephrectomy-only tumors. Compared with control tumors, irradiated tumors had a greater number of dominant CDR3 motifs, and these motifs made up a bigger portion of the repertoire.

Following the manufacturer's recommendations, the immunoSEQ kit was used to generate TCR beta libraries from genomic DNA. To prepare libraries, a first multiplex PCR with proprietary primers was run, followed by a second PCR that added unique barcodes, and a bead cleanup was done after each round. A kit-provided positive control reaction and a negative control reaction were included in every sample batch. The final libraries were assessed on an Agilent 4200 TapeStation D1000 ScreenTape, pooled by volume, and quantified by qPCR. Sequencing was performed on an Illumina NextSeq500 with a MidOutput 150-cycle cartridge, and 156 Read1 and 15 Index1 cycles were run with kit custom primers. The pooled library was loaded at 0.95 to 1 pM with about 20% PhiX control spiked in. The study's own analysis went as follows. Vendor-processed data were analyzed in R, and a clonotype was defined as all T cells sharing the same CDR3 nucleotide sequence. In the clone abundance analyses, frequencies in each sample were normalized to that sample's 10,000 most abundant clones. Before analysis, public T cell clones were removed, and these numbered fewer than six per sample on average. ImmunoMap was used for dominant motif analysis with the PAM10 matrix, a gap penalty of 30, and a homology threshold of 0.3, and any motif reaching a cumulative frequency of at least 0.01 was considered dominant. The table was pulled from immuneACCESS by TCRdb, which kept in-frame rearrangements only. Such tables lose some clones; where checked, under half of the loss comes from unresolved V genes, and the rest has no known cause. D and trimming come from the DNA, and the V and J calls and clone size come from that table. Recorded for this sample are about 24,000 clones; nearly 55% of them occurred a single time. Jointly, the top ten make up about 20% of the sample.

This TCR was recovered from a human donor with renal cell carcinoma. Specimen: tumor tissue, collected from a patient whose treatment was nephrectomy without radiotherapy. Recombination joined TRBV5-4 with TRBJ2-5, and possibly TRBD2, on 6 matching bases. The CDR3 loop reads CASSQGLVVSTQYF. Read as DNA, the sequence is TGTGCCAGCAGCCAGGGACTCGTGGTGAGCACCCAGTACTTC. Extended through the reference TRBV5-4 and TRBJ2-5 proteins, this CDR3 yields the full variable domain: ETGVTQSPTHLIKTRGQQVTLRCSSQSGHNTVSWYQQALGQGPQFIFQYYREEENGRGNFPPRFSGLQFPNYSSELNVNALELDDSALYLCASSQGLVVSTQYFGPGTRLLVL.